This is a list of T cell receptor beta chains from one sample in a study of shared clonotypes between healthy human individuals. Clones were read by immunoSEQ multiplex PCR, and TCRdb kept only the in-frame ones, dropping some. Found here are roughly 1,800,000 clones, 85% to 95% of them singletons; the top ten hold around 1%. The sample consisted of naive CD8+ T cells sorted from blood. Every receptor here comes from a man in his late teens or twenties in good health. Each CDR3 is given with its conserved first and last residue. Fields, in order: V gene, J gene, CDR3 protein.

TRBV4-3	TRBJ2-7	CASSQESGSVSSYEQYF
TRBV11-1	TRBJ1-1	CASSWGQGGTEAFF
TRBV6-5	TRBJ1-1	CASSYQGMNTEAFF
TRBV4-1	TRBJ2-1	CASSQVSAQGGNEQFF
TRBV7-9	TRBJ2-3	CASSSPITSVYSTDTQYF
TRBV11-2	TRBJ1-5	CASRGAGNQPQHF
TRBV2	TRBJ2-2	CASSVGYHTGELFF
TRBV6-5	TRBJ1-1	CASSVTGLGTEAFF
TRBV27	TRBJ1-1	CASSLSGTGGSTEAFF
TRBV13	TRBJ1-2	CASSLGRQEYYGYTF
TRBV27	TRBJ2-6	CASSSLGVSGANVLTF
TRBV10-1	TRBJ2-7	CASSEGRGSYEQYF
TRBV30	TRBJ2-5	CAWEMGTRKETQYF
TRBV30	TRBJ1-2	CAWSAGTEENYGYTF
TRBV13	TRBJ2-7	CASSFYGQGSHEQYF
TRBV19	TRBJ2-7	CASSPAGDYEQYF
TRBV5-5	TRBJ2-7	CASSPTGYRAYEQYF
TRBV6-5	TRBJ1-2	CASSYLARVWEDGYTF
TRBV30	TRBJ1-1	CAWSSPGQGLSWTEAFF
TRBV9	TRBJ1-1	CASTGDNTEAFF
TRBV9	TRBJ1-6	CASSVGPTGNSPLHF